This TCR beta chain was retrieved from a study of blood T cell repertoires in COVID-19. About the research overall: COVID-19 samples collected from the United States, Italy and Spain covered acute and convalescent phases.

CDR3 length equals 16 residues. Looked up from germline, CDR1 is MGHDK and CDR2 is SYGVNS. Trimming cost V 6 bases and J 1 base; bases outside gene matches: 6. In the original analysis: By means of reference gene primer amplification, nucleated cell counts were estimated. Profiled with immunoSEQ multiplex PCR; TCRdb holds only in-frame clones, not every one. Clonal size and the V and J genes are those of that table, whereas D and trimming came from the DNA. The sample has approximately 98,000 clones, about two thirds seen once. What was sequenced was peripheral blood. The V call is TRBV25-1, the J call TRBJ2-2; 9 bases agree with TRBD1. This clonotype originated in a woman in her thirties or forties with acute or convalescent COVID-19. CDR3 nucleotide sequence: TGTGCCAGCAGGGGAGGACAGGGGTGGAACACCGGGGAGCTGTTTTTT. The encoded protein is CASRGGQGWNTGELFF.